A few counts support the clone carrying this TCR beta chain. The entry originates in a study of T cell changes during pregnancy in multiple sclerosis. The repertoire was sequenced with immunoSEQ multiplex PCR; TCRdb's copy has only in-frame clones and lacks some. The data contain about 68,000 clones, 75% to 95% of them singletons. This CDR3 has 14 residues. CDR1 is SEHNR and CDR2 is FQNEAQ in the germline V gene (reference sequence). The V and J ends lost 7 bases and 5 bases, in that order; junction bases with no gene match: 9. The source was peripheral blood, collected in the third trimester of pregnancy. The gene calls are TRBV7-9 and TRBJ2-7, with TRBD1 identical over 9 bases. The source is a female donor with multiple sclerosis, enrolled in a pregnancy study. CDR3: CASNLGQGSDEQYF. Here the CDR3 DNA reads TGTGCCAGCAACTTGGGACAGGGCAGTGACGAGCAGTACTTC.